These 18 T cell receptor beta chains share one sample of origin, sequenced in a study of T-cell memory formation after mild COVID-19. TCRdb analysed the 5' RACE reads with MiXCR anew, one entry per CDR3 protein. The sample shows some 200,000 distinct CDR3 sequences, 9.5% of them seen only once. Source material: PBMCs or a T cell subset sorted from them (not recorded which). Receptors originate from a man between 18 and 35 years old who had mild COVID-19 (a few samples of this study predate the infection). Cell type and time point are not known.

This clonotype has only a few counts. The chain couples TRBV25-1 to TRBJ2-3; D remains unclear. Germline CDR1 MGHDK, CDR2 SYGVNS. The V gene lost 3 bases and the J gene lost 2 bases, with 15 bases spanning the gap. CDR3 size: 16 residues. This CDR3 reads CASSDPQAYPTDTQYF. DNA for the CDR3: TGTGCCAGCAGTGATCCCCAGGCCTATCCCACAGATACGCAGTATTTT.

This clonotype was detected a few times. The V call is TRBV7-2, the J call TRBJ2-3; possibly TRBD1 for D (5 bases). Germline assignment: CDR1 SGHTA and CDR2 FQGNSA. The CDR3 length is 16 residues. With 5 bases removed from V and 4 bases from J, the gap between germline ends came to 19 bases. CDR3 protein: CASSTNLGRSPDTQYF. CDR3 in DNA: TGTGCCAGCAGCACTAATCTGGGGCGCTCCCCAGATACGCAGTATTTT.

This clonotype appeared a few times. V is TRBV6-2 or TRBV6-3 and J is TRBJ1-1; D gene uncertain. V was shortened by 7 bases and J by 1 base, with 13 bases between the two germline ends. Germline CDR1 is MNHEY and CDR2 is SVGEGT. The CDR3 is 14 amino acids. CDR3 coding DNA: TGTGCCAGCACCCATCCCCGAGGGAACACTGAAGCTTTCTTT. It codes for CASTHPRGNTEAFF.

This clonotype was counted at least ten times. The rearrangement uses TRBV19 and TRBJ2-3; 7 bases are shared with TRBD2. The CDR3 runs 16 residues. Germline values: CDR1 LNHDA, CDR2 SQIVND (reference sequence). The V segment lost 4 bases and the J segment 4 bases; nucleotides outside the gene matches: 11. The CDR3 nucleotides are TGTGCCAGTAGTAACCCCGGTGGGGGGGGTGCAGATACGCAGTATTTT. Translating it yields CASSNPGGGGADTQYF.

V and J are TRBV28 and TRBJ2-2; perhaps TRBD1 as D (5 bases). CDR3 size: 15 residues. Germline V gives CDR1 MDHEN, CDR2 SYDVKM. Deletions cut 2 bases from V and 1 base from J, with 8 bases between. This CDR3 is CASSLATENTGELFF. In nucleotides, the CDR3 is TGTGCCAGCAGTTTAGCGACAGAGAACACCGGGGAGCTGTTTTTT.

This clonotype has at least ten counts. The chain links TRBV20-1 to TRBJ1-1, with D tentatively TRBD1 (5 bases). The length of the CDR3 is 14 residues. The V end lost 0 bases, the J end lost 4 bases, and 12 bases lay between the germline ends. Germline loops: CDR1 DFQATT, CDR2 SNEGSKA (reference sequence). The CDR3 is CSAREGPGVTEAFF. The CDR3 DNA reads TGCAGTGCTAGAGAGGGGCCAGGCGTCACTGAAGCTTTCTTT.

In its sample, this clonotype was seen a few times. The J gene is TRBJ1-5, the V gene TRBV7-2; TRBD1 might be the D (5 bases). This CDR3 spans 15 amino acids. Germline V gene lookup returns CDR1 SGHTA and CDR2 FQGNSA. V lost 3 bases and J lost 4, with 13 bases in between. The CDR3 sequence is CASSFVGAPNQPQHF. In DNA, the CDR3 is TGTGCCAGCAGCTTCGTCGGGGCCCCTAATCAGCCCCAGCATTTT.

This clonotype was seen only a few times. The rearrangement uses TRBV11-2 and TRBJ1-1, with 9 bases identical to TRBD1. V lost 5 bases to trimming and J lost 0 bases; unmatched junction nucleotides: 10. The length of the CDR3 is 17 residues. Germline CDR1 and CDR2: SGHAT and FQNNGV. The CDR3 nucleotides are TGTGCCAGCAGCCAAGACAGGGGGTTCGTGATGAACACTGAAGCTTTCTTT. Amino acid sequence: CASSQDRGFVMNTEAFF.

This clonotype was observed many times. The chain combines TRBV6-5 with TRBJ2-3; D ambiguous. This CDR3 contains 12 residues. The V and J ends lost 5 bases and 4 bases respectively, with 7 bases between them. CDR1 is MNHEY and CDR2 is SVGAGI in the germline V gene. The DNA of the CDR3 is TGTGCCAGCAGTCCTACAGCAGATACGCAGTATTTT. The encoded protein is CASSPTADTQYF.

As concerns this clonotype: Its ends do not fully match the called genes, so a read error is possible. This chain connects TRBV7-2 to TRBJ2-5, with D possibly being TRBD1 or TRBD2 (5 bases each). The CDR3 is 14 residues long. Germline lookup yields CDR1 SGHTA and CDR2 FQGNSA. The CDR3 region is CVSSLDGAGGTQYF. CDR3 in DNA: TGTGTCAGCAGCTTAGACGGGGCAGGTGGGACCCAGTACTTC.

The chain combines TRBV30 with TRBJ2-5; 10 nucleotides match TRBD2. Germline trimming cut 2 bases from V and 4 bases from J; bases unmatched to any gene: 4. The CDR3 has 14 residues. In germline, CDR1 is GTSNPN, CDR2 SVGIG (reference sequence). The CDR3 sequence is CAWSTGTSAETQYF. In DNA, the CDR3 is TGTGCCTGGAGTACCGGGACTAGCGCAGAGACCCAGTACTTC.

This clonotype has just a few counts. This rearrangement joins TRBV5-1 to TRBJ2-5; D is perhaps TRBD2 (5 bases). The length of the CDR3 is 13 residues. V dropped 0 bases and J dropped 9 bases, with 12 bases sitting between them. Germline V gene data show CDR1 as SGHRS and CDR2 as YFSETQ. DNA of the CDR3: TGCGCCAGCAGCTTGGACCGGACCGGGGCCCAGTACTTC. Translation gives CASSLDRTGAQYF.

This clonotype was observed a handful of times. The V gene is TRBV20-1, the J gene TRBJ2-2, with unresolved D. This CDR3 contains 13 residues. The germline V gene has CDR1 DFQATT and CDR2 SNEGSKA (reference sequence). Deletions cut 3 bases from V and 5 bases from J, with 10 bases between. CDR3 DNA sequence: TGCAGTGCTAGGTCGACGGAGACCGGGGAGCTGTTTTTT. It codes for CSARSTETGELFF.

The chain uses TRBV7-2 and TRBJ1-1, with D hard to call. V dropped 5 bases and J dropped 5 bases, with 15 bases sitting between them. There are 14 residues in the CDR3. Looked up from germline, CDR1 is SGHTA and CDR2 is FQGNSA. The CDR3 coding sequence is TGTGCCAGCAGCACCTACCCTCCAGTAACTGAAGCTTTCTTT. Translated: CASSTYPPVTEAFF.

In its sample, this clonotype was seen many times. The chain carries TRBV11-1 and TRBJ1-1; tentatively, D is TRBD1 (5 bases). V was clipped by 4 bases and J by 4 bases, with 13 bases between them. CDR1 is SGHAT, CDR2 FQDESV, per germline (reference sequence). This CDR3 has 14 residues. The CDR3 DNA follows: TGTGCCAGCAGCTACGTCACAGGTTCCACTGAAGCTTTCTTT. Protein: CASSYVTGSTEAFF.

Only a few counts were recorded for this clonotype. CDR3 sequence: CASSPGGTVNTEAFF. CDR3 nucleotides: TGTGCCAGCTCACCGGGAGGGACAGTGAACACTGAAGCTTTCTTT. This chain links TRBV18 with TRBJ1-1; 7 bases are shared with TRBD1. Germline V gene data show CDR1 as KGHSH and CDR2 as LQKENI. Germline trimming cut 3 bases from V and 0 bases from J; bases unmatched to any gene: 4. The CDR3 is 15 residues long.

This clonotype has only a few counts. The chain uses TRBV7-2 and TRBJ2-1, with no clear D. The germline V gene has CDR1 SGHTA and CDR2 FQGNSA. V was clipped by 1 base and J by 7 bases, with 8 bases between them. This CDR3 contains 13 residues. The CDR3 DNA is TGTGCCAGCAGCTTAGTTGTCCGGAATGAGCAGTTCTTC. Residues: CASSLVVRNEQFF. The entire variable domain, with the rest obtained from reference TRBV7-2 and TRBJ2-1, is as follows: GAGVSQSPSNKVTEKGKDVELRCDPISGHTALYWYRQSLGQGLEFLIYFQGNSAPDKSGLPSDRFSAERTGGSVSTLTIQRTQQEDSAVYLCASSLVVRNEQFFGPGTRLTVL.

This clonotype was recorded a few times. CDR3: CASSSRGLAGYNEQFF. Written as DNA, the CDR3 is TGTGCCAGCAGCTCCCGTGGACTAGCGGGTTACAATGAGCAGTTCTTC. The chain joins TRBV7-2 to TRBJ2-1; TRBD2 matches at 11 bases. The CDR3 has 16 amino acids. Per germline, CDR1 SGHTA and CDR2 FQGNSA. The V gene end was trimmed by 4 bases and the J gene end by 4 bases; junction bases not matched to a gene: 6.